Listed below are T cell receptor beta chains from one sample, sequenced in a study of T-cell reconstitution after alpha-beta-depleted transplantation in children. One entry per CDR3 protein, called by TCRdb with MiXCR from the PCR reads. The sample carries roughly 190,000 distinct CDR3 sequences, approximately 14% recorded once. The sequencing here drew on PBMCs from the stem cell graft donor, taken from the stem cell graft. These receptor sequences come from a human donor who donated a stem cell graft to a child with acute lymphoblastic leukemia. CDR3s include the opening cysteine and the closing phenylalanine or tryptophan. D genes are given only for firm matches. Clone size appears in some rows only: once, few, many, or a class for an expanded clone.

j_call clone_size v_call d_call cdr3_aa cdr3_nt
TRBJ2-7 few TRBV7-2 . CASSSARRVYEQYF TGTGCCAGCAGCTCCGCGCGTCGGGTCTACGAGCAGTACTTC
TRBJ2-7 few TRBV5-1 . CASSNGYRPGRDEQYF TGCGCCAGCAGTAATGGCTACCGGCCCGGCCGGGACGAGCAGTACTTC
TRBJ2-3 . TRBV12-3/TRBV12-4 . CASSWASADTQYF TGTGCCAGCAGTTGGGCTAGCGCGGATACGCAGTATTTT
TRBJ1-1 many TRBV11-2 . CASSLRQAMNTEAFF TGTGCCAGCAGCTTACGACAGGCCATGAACACTGAAGCTTTCTTT
TRBJ2-7 many TRBV7-2 . CASSLGKHYEQYF TGTGCCAGCAGCTTAGGGAAACACTACGAGCAGTACTTC
TRBJ1-2 many TRBV7-9 . CASSLGLNYGYTF TGTGCCAGCAGCTTAGGACTAAACTATGGCTACACCTTC
TRBJ1-2 many TRBV20-1 TRBD1 CSAIDRVETYTF TGCAGTGCCATTGACAGGGTGGAAACCTACACCTTC
TRBJ1-5 many TRBV3-1 . CASSQDPGDNQPQHF TGTGCCAGCAGCCAAGATCCGGGGGACAATCAGCCCCAGCATTTT
TRBJ2-7 many TRBV7-9 . CASQGGPVQDGEQYF TGTGCCAGCCAAGGGGGGCCCGTGCAGGATGGCGAGCAGTACTTC
TRBJ1-1 many TRBV4-1 TRBD1 CASSQDFRQGMNTEAFF TGCGCCAGCAGCCAAGATTTTAGACAGGGAATGAACACTGAAGCTTTCTTT
TRBJ1-5 few TRBV6-5 . CASSYSGGHQPQHF TGTGCCAGCAGTTACTCGGGGGGTCATCAGCCCCAGCATTTT
TRBJ1-6 . TRBV7-9 TRBD1 CASSLRDSSNSPLHF TGTGCCAGCAGCCTAAGGGACAGCTCCAATTCACCCCTCCACTTT
TRBJ1-1 many TRBV5-1 TRBD1 CASSLPTDRAEAFF TGCGCCAGCAGCTTGCCAACGGACAGGGCTGAAGCTTTCTTT
TRBJ2-2 . TRBV27 . CASSFARPSTGELFF TGTGCCAGCAGTTTTGCCCGACCCAGTACCGGGGAGCTGTTTTTT
TRBJ2-2 many TRBV5-1 . CASSLAVGDTGELFF TGCGCCAGCAGCTTGGCCGTTGGGGACACCGGGGAGCTGTTTTTT
TRBJ1-3 many TRBV6-5 . CASRAGGSGNTIYF TGTGCCAGCAGGGCGGGGGGCTCAGGAAACACCATATATTTT
TRBJ2-7 few TRBV5-1 TRBD1 CASSLGQGTEQYF TGCGCCAGCAGCCTCGGACAGGGGACCGAGCAGTACTTC
TRBJ2-5 many TRBV12-3/TRBV12-4 TRBD2 CASRSGTGGRTQYF TGTGCCAGCAGATCCGGGACGGGGGGTCGGACCCAGTACTTC
TRBJ2-1 many TRBV24-1 . CATSGTVKSSYNEQFF TGTGCCACCAGTGGGACAGTAAAGAGCTCCTACAATGAGCAGTTCTTC
TRBJ1-5 many TRBV5-8 . CASSPLRPDSNQPQHF TGTGCCAGCAGCCCACTCCGCCCGGATAGCAATCAGCCCCAGCATTTT
TRBJ2-2 many TRBV5-4 . CASSPELNTGELFF TGTGCCAGCAGCCCTGAGTTGAACACCGGGGAGCTGTTTTTT
TRBJ2-5 many TRBV5-1 TRBD1 CASSLRTGEETQYF TGCGCCAGCAGCCTAAGGACAGGGGAAGAGACCCAGTACTTC
TRBJ1-5 many TRBV3-1 . CASSPLGGNQPQHF TGTGCCAGCAGCCCCCTGGGGGGGAATCAGCCCCAGCATTTT
TRBJ2-3 many TRBV5-1 . CASSLTLRRGPGTQYF TGCGCCAGCAGCTTGACTCTGCGGCGGGGGCCGGGTACGCAGTATTTT
TRBJ1-1 many TRBV6-5 TRBD1 CASSYLSGGWGTEAFF TGTGCCAGCAGTTACCTCTCAGGGGGCTGGGGCACTGAAGCTTTCTTT
TRBJ2-3 many TRBV5-1 . CASSLVEGGNTDTQYF TGCGCCAGCAGCTTGGTAGAGGGCGGTAATACAGATACGCAGTATTTT
TRBJ2-1 . TRBV12-1 . CASSSKLPEGAYEQFF TGTGCCAGCAGCTCCAAACTGCCGGAAGGGGCTTATGAGCAGTTCTTC
TRBJ2-7 few TRBV19 . CASSPKADYEQYF TGTGCCAGTAGTCCGAAAGCTGACTACGAGCAGTACTTC
TRBJ2-7 . TRBV7-9 TRBD1 CASSSGTVATYEQYF TGTGCCAGCAGCTCGGGGACAGTTGCTACCTACGAGCAGTACTTC
TRBJ1-4 many TRBV20-1 TRBD1 CSASDRDPDEKLFF TGCAGTGCCTCCGACAGGGACCCTGATGAAAAACTGTTTTTT
TRBJ2-7 . TRBV6-1 TRBD2 CASSREREFTYEQYF TGTGCCAGCAGTCGCGAGCGGGAGTTCACCTACGAGCAGTACTTC
TRBJ2-3 . TRBV11-3 TRBD1 CASSKRQGSTDTQYF TGTGCCAGCAGCAAGCGACAGGGAAGCACAGATACGCAGTATTTT
TRBJ2-7 . TRBV5-1 TRBD2 CASRSGTSGFYEQYF TGCGCCAGCAGGTCCGGGACTAGCGGTTTCTACGAGCAGTACTTC
TRBJ1-2 . TRBV9 . CASSVGSQGSGYTF TGTGCCAGCAGCGTAGGAAGTCAGGGTTCTGGCTACACCTTC
TRBJ1-5 . TRBV24-1 . CATSGAGNQPQHF TGTGCCACCAGTGGTGCAGGGAATCAGCCCCAGCATTTT
TRBJ2-3 many TRBV11-3 . CASSLGWPDTQYF TGTGCCAGCAGCTTGGGTTGGCCAGATACGCAGTATTTT
TRBJ2-4 few TRBV27 . CASSFTGTWKNIQYF TGTGCCAGCAGTTTTACCGGGACGTGGAAAAACATTCAGTACTTC
TRBJ1-2 many TRBV2 . CASNPDDRLNYGYTF TGTGCCAGTAACCCTGACGACAGGCTTAACTATGGCTACACCTTC
TRBJ2-7 many TRBV29-1 . CSVVRGRKEQYF TGCAGCGTTGTAAGAGGGAGGAAAGAGCAGTACTTC
TRBJ1-1 . TRBV5-1 . CASSSSGTRNTEAFF TGCGCCAGCAGCTCTTCCGGGACGCGGAACACTGAAGCTTTCTTT
TRBJ2-7 many TRBV20-1 . CSAGRGGTEQYF TGCAGTGCGGGCAGGGGGGGGACCGAGCAGTACTTC
TRBJ2-5 many TRBV11-1 TRBD2 CASSRTGLAGEETQYF TGTGCCAGCAGCCGGACGGGACTAGCGGGAGAAGAGACCCAGTACTTC
TRBJ1-1 many TRBV11-2 . CASSLLHTNTEAFF TGTGCCAGCAGCTTATTGCATACGAACACTGAAGCTTTCTTT
TRBJ2-2 many TRBV10-3 . CAAGQNTGELFF TGTGCCGCGGGACAGAACACCGGGGAGCTGTTTTTT
TRBJ1-1 many TRBV5-1 TRBD1 CASSHGQGNTEAFF TGCGCCAGCAGCCACGGACAGGGAAACACTGAAGCTTTCTTT
TRBJ2-1 many TRBV7-2 . CASSLVVKADEQFF TGTGCCAGCAGCTTAGTGGTAAAAGCGGATGAGCAGTTCTTC
TRBJ2-5 many TRBV5-1 TRBD2 CASSLVSGSQETQYF TGCGCCAGCAGCTTGGTTAGCGGGAGTCAGGAGACCCAGTACTTC
TRBJ2-2 few TRBV20-1 . CSARDLLSEELFF TGCAGTGCTAGAGATCTTCTATCCGAGGAGCTGTTTTTT
TRBJ1-5 many TRBV7-2 . CASSPKGRSLDQPQHF TGTGCCAGCAGCCCAAAGGGCAGGTCTTTAGATCAGCCCCAGCATTTT
TRBJ1-6 few TRBV6-5 . CASSYSATNNSPLHF TGTGCCAGCAGTTACAGTGCGACCAATAATTCACCCCTCCACTTT
TRBJ2-7 . TRBV7-8 . CASSPMAPSATYEQYF TGTGCCAGCAGCCCAATGGCCCCTAGTGCCACCTACGAGCAGTACTTC
TRBJ2-1 . TRBV27 TRBD2 CASGAGRLPTDEQFF TGTGCCAGCGGAGCCGGGAGGCTGCCCACGGATGAGCAGTTCTTC
TRBJ2-7 many TRBV20-1 . CSATDRGGVSYEQYF TGCAGTGCTACCGACAGAGGGGGTGTCAGCTACGAGCAGTACTTC